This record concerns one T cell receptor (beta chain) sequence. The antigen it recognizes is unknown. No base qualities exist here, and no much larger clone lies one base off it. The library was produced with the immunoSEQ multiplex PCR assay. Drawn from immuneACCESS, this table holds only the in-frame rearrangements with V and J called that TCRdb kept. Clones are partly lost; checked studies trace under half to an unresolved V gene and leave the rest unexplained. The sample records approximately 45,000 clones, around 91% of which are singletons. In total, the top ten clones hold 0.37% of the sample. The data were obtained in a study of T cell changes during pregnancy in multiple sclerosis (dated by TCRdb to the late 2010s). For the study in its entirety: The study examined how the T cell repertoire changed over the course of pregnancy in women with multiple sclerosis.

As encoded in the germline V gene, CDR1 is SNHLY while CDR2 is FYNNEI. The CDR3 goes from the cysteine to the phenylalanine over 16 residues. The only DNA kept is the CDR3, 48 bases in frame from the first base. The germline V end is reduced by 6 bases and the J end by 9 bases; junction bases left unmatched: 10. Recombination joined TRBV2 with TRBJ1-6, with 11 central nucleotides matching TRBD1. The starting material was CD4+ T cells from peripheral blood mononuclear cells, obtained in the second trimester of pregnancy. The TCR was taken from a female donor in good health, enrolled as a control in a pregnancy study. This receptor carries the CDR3 CASSPKGTGGISPLHF. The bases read TGTGCCAGCAGCCCCAAGGGGACAGGGGGAATTTCACCCCTCCACTTT.